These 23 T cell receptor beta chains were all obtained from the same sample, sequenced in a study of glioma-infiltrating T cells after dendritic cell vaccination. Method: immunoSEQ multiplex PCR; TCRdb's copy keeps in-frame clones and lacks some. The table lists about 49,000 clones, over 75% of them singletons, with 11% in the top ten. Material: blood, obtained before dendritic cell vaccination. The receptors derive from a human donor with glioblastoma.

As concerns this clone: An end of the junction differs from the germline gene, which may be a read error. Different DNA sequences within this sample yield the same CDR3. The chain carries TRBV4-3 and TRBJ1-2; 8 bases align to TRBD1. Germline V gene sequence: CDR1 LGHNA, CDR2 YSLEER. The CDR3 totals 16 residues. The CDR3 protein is CASSQEDRVANYGYTF. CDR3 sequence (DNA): TGCGCCAGCAGCCAAGAGGACAGGGTAGCCAACTACGGCTACACCTTC.

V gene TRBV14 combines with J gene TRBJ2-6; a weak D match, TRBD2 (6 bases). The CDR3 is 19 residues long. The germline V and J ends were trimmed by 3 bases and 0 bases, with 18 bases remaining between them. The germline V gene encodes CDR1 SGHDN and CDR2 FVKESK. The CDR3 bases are TGTGCCAGCAGCCATTGGGGCGGGACCGCAGCCTCTGGGGCCAACGTCCTGACTTTC. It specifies CASSHWGGTAASGANVLTF.

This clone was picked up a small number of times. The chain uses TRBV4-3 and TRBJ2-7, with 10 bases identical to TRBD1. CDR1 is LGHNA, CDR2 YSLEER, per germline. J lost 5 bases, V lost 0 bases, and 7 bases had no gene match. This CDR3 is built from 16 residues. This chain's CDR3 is CASSQDSGTGANEQYF. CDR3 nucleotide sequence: TGCGCCAGCAGCCAAGATTCTGGGACAGGGGCAAACGAGCAGTACTTC.

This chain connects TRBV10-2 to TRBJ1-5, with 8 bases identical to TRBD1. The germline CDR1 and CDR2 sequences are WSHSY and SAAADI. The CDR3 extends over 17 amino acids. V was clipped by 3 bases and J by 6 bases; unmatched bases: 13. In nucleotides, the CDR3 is TGCGCCAGCAGTGACCTACCCGCAGGGGGCGCGGGTCAGCCCCAGCATTTT. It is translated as CASSDLPAGGAGQPQHF.

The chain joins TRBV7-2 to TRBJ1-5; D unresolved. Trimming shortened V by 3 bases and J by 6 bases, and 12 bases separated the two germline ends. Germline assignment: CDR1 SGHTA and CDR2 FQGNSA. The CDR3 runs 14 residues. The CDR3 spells CASSLLMRSQPQHF. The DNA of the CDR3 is TGTGCCAGCAGCTTGCTTATGAGAAGTCAGCCCCAGCATTTT.

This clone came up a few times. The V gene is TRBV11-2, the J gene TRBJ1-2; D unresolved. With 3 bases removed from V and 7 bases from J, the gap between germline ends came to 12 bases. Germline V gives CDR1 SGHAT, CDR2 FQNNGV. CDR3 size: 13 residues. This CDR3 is CASSFRGSGGYTF. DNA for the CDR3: TGTGCCAGCAGCTTCCGCGGGTCCGGTGGCTACACCTTC.

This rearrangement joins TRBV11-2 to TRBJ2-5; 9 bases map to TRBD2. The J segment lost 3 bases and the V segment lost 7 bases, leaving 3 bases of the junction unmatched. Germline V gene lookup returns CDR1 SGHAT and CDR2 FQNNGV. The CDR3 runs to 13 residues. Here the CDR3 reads CASKASGKETQYF. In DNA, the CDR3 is TGTGCCAGCAAGGCTAGCGGGAAAGAGACCCAGTACTTC.

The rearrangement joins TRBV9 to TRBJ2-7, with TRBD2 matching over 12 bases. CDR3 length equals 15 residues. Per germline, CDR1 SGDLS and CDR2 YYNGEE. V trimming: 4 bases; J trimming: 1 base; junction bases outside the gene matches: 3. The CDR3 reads CASSTGTSGSYEQYF. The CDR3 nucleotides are TGTGCCAGCAGCACGGGGACTAGCGGGTCCTACGAGCAGTACTTC.

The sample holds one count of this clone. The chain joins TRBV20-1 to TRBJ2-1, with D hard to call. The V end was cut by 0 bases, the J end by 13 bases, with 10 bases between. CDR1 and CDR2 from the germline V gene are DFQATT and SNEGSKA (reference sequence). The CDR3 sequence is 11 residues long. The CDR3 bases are TGCAGTGCTAGAGATCCCGGGTCACAGTTCTTC. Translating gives CSARDPGSQFF.

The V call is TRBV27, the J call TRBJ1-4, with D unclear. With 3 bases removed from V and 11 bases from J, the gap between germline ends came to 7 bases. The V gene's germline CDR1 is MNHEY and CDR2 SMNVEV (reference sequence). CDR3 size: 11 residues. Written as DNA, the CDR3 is TGTGCCAGCAGTTTTTCGGGGAAACTGTTTTTT. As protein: CASSFSGKLFF.

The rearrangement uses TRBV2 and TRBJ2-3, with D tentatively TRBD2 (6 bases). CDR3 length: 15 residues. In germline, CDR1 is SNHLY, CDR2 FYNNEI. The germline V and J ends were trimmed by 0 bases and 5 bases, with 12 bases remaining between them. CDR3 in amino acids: CASSEALRGLDTQYF. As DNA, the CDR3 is TGTGCCAGCAGTGAAGCGCTTCGGGGACTAGATACGCAGTATTTT.

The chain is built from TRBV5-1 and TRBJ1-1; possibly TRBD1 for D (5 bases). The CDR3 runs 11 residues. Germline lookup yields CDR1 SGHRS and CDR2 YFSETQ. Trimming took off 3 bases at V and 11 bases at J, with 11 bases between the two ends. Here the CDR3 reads CASSSGVGAFF. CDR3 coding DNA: TGCGCCAGCAGCTCGGGGGTTGGGGCTTTCTTT. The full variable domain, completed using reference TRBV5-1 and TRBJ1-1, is KAGVTQTPRYLIKTRGQQVTLSCSPISGHRSVSWYQQTPGQGLQFLFEYFSETQRNKGNFPGRFSGRQFSNSRSEMNVSTLELGDSALYLCASSSGVGAFFGQGTRLTVV.

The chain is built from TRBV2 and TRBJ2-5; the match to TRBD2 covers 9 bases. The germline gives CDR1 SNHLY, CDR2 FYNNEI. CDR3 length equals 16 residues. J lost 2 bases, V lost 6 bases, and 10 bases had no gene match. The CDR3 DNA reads TGTGCCAGCAGATCCCCAGCGGGGGGCCTACAAGAGACCCAGTACTTC. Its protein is CASRSPAGGLQETQYF.

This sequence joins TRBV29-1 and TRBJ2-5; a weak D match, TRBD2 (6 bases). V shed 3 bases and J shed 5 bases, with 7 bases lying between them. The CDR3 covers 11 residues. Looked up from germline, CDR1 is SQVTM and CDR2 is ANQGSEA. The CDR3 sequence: CSVDGGETQYF. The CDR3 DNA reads TGCAGCGTTGATGGGGGGGAGACCCAGTACTTC.

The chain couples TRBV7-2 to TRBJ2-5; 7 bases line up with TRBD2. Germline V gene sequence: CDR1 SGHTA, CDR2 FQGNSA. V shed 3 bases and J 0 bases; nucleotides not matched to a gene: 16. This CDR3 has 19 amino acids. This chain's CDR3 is CASSFTSRATSEYQETQYF. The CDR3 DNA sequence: TGTGCCAGCAGCTTTACAAGCCGGGCTACTAGCGAGTACCAAGAGACCCAGTACTTC.

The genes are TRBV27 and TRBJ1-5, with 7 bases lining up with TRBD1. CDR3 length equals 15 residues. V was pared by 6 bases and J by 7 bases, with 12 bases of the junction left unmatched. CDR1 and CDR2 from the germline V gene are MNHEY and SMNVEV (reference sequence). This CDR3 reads CASSYTGTATQPQHF. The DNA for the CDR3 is TGTGCCAGCAGCTACACCGGGACAGCCACACAGCCCCAGCATTTT.

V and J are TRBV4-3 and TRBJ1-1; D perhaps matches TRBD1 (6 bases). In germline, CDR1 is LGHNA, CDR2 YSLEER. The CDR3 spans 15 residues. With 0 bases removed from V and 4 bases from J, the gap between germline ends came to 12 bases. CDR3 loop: CASSQDRGVFTEAFF. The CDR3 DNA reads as TGCGCCAGCAGCCAAGACAGGGGAGTTTTCACTGAAGCTTTCTTT.

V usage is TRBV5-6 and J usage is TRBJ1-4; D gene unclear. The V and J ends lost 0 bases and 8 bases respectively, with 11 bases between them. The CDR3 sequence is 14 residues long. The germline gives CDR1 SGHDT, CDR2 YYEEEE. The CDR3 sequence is CASSLAGIDEKLFF. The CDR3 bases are TGTGCCAGCAGCTTGGCCGGGATAGACGAAAAACTGTTTTTT.

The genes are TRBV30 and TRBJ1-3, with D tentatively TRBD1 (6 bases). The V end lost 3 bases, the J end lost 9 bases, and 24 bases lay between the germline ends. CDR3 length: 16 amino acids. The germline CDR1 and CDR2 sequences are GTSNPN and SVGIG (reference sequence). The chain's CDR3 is CAWRHAGVSVAGTIYF. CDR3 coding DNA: TGTGCCTGGAGACACGCAGGGGTCTCGGTGGCCGGCACCATATATTTT.

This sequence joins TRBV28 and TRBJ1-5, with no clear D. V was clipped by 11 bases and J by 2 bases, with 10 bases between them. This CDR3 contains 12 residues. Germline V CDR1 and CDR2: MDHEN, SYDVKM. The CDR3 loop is CAGASGNQPQHF. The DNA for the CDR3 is TGTGCCGGAGCTTCGGGCAATCAGCCCCAGCATTTT.

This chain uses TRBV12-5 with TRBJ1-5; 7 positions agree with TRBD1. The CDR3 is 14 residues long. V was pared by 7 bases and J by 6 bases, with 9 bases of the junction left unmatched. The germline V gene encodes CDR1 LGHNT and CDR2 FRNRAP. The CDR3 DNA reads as TGTGCTAGTGCCTTGGGACAGAGTGGTCAGCCCCAGCATTTT. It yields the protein CASALGQSGQPQHF.

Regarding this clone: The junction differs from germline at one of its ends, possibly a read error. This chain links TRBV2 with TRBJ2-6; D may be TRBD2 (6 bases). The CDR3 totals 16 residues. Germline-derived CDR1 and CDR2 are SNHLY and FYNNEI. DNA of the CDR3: TGTGCCAGCAGCCCTTCGGCGGGATCTGGGGCCGACGTCCTGACTTTC. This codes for CASSPSAGSGADVLTF.

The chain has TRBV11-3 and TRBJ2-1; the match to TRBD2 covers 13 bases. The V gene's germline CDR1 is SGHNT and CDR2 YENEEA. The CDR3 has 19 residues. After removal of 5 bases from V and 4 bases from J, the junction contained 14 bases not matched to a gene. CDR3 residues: CASSDRTSGGPLGYNEQFF. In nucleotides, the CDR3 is TGTGCCAGCAGCGACCGGACTAGCGGGGGACCCTTAGGTTACAATGAGCAGTTCTTC.